Listed here are 19 T cell receptor beta chains from one sample, sequenced in a study of blood T cell repertoires in COVID-19. Sequencing was performed with immunoSEQ multiplex PCR; in TCRdb, only in-frame clones are kept and a portion is missing. The sample includes more than 95,000 clones, 86% seen only once; the top ten take about 5.7%. Sequencing was carried out using peripheral blood. Every receptor here comes from a human donor in a cohort sampled during active COVID-19.

The gene calls are TRBV7-8 and TRBJ1-1; D possibly corresponds to TRBD1 (5 bases). Germline lookup yields CDR1 SGHVS and CDR2 FQNEAQ. The CDR3 extends over 14 amino acids. Trimming took 3 bases from V and 4 from J, leaving 12 bases between them. This CDR3 reads CASSFQGTITEAFF. The DNA for the CDR3 is TGTGCCAGCAGCTTTCAGGGTACGATCACTGAAGCTTTCTTT.

The J gene is TRBJ2-7, the V gene TRBV7-6, with TRBD2 as a possible D gene (5 bases). CDR1 and CDR2 (germline): SGHVS, FNYEAQ. The CDR3 is made up of 16 amino acids. The V end was cut by 5 bases, the J end by 4 bases, with 21 bases between. CDR3 protein: CASSRASGRNSYEQYF. The CDR3 region has the DNA TGTGCCAGCAGCCGGGCGAGCGGCAGAAACTCATACGAGCAGTACTTC. The full variable domain, completed using reference TRBV7-6 and TRBJ2-7, is GAGVSQSPRYKVTKRGQDVALRCDPISGHVSLYWYRQALGQGPEFLTYFNYEAQQDKSGLPNDRFSAERPEGSISTLTIQRTEQRDSAMYRCASSRASGRNSYEQYFGPGTRLTVT.

The chain combines TRBV19 with TRBJ2-1, with 7 bases fitting TRBD2. CDR1 LNHDA and CDR2 SQIVND come from the germline V gene (reference sequence). The CDR3 extends over 15 amino acids. J gave up 6 bases and V 8 bases, and 13 bases lay outside the gene matches. The CDR3 reads CASSERDSVGNEQFF. As DNA, the CDR3 is TGTGCCAGTTCGGAGCGGGACTCAGTAGGCAATGAGCAGTTCTTC.

J is TRBJ1-1 and V is TRBV19, with 8 bases aligning to TRBD1. Germline V lookup: CDR1 LNHDA, CDR2 SQIVND (reference sequence). The CDR3 sequence is 18 residues long. V was pared by 9 bases and J by 0 bases, with 18 bases of the junction left unmatched. The CDR3 sequence is CASNPHLRTGYMNTEAFF. The CDR3 DNA reads TGTGCCAGCAATCCCCACCTCAGGACAGGGTACATGAACACTGAAGCTTTCTTT.

This clone has only one observation. The rearrangement links TRBV4-1 to TRBJ2-3, with TRBD2 matching 13 bases. After removal of 3 bases from V and 4 bases from J, the junction contained 7 bases not matched to a gene. The CDR3 has 17 residues. Per germline, CDR1 MGHRA and CDR2 YSYEKL. As DNA, the CDR3 is TGCGCCAGCAGCCAGGGACTAGCGGGAACGGGGGCAGATACGCAGTATTTT. The encoded protein is CASSQGLAGTGADTQYF.

The rearrangement uses TRBV28 and TRBJ1-6; the D gene is possibly TRBD1 (6 bases). V lost 5 bases, J lost 5 bases, and 13 bases lay in between. Germline loops: CDR1 MDHEN, CDR2 SYDVKM. This CDR3 contains 15 residues. CDR3 sequence (DNA): TGTGCCAGCAGTAAGGGGACATTGCATAATTCACCCCTCCACTTT. Protein: CASSKGTLHNSPLHF.

This rearrangement joins TRBV7-2 to TRBJ2-5; TRBD2 agrees at 13 bases. CDR1 and CDR2 from the germline V gene are SGHTA and FQGNSA. V lost 3 bases and J lost 3; bases outside the gene matches: 4. The CDR3 sequence is 16 residues long. The CDR3 DNA follows: TGTGCCAGCAGCTTCCCGGGACTAGCGGGAAAAGAGACCCAGTACTTC. This encodes CASSFPGLAGKETQYF.

This clone has only one observation. The chain has TRBV5-1 and TRBJ2-3; 15 positions agree with TRBD2. Germline values: CDR1 SGHRS, CDR2 YFSETQ. The V gene end was trimmed by 4 bases and the J gene end by 3 bases; junction bases not matched to a gene: 9. This CDR3 spans 18 amino acids. This CDR3 is CASSTGLAGGSWTDTQYF. In nucleotides, the CDR3 is TGCGCCAGCAGCACGGGACTAGCGGGAGGAAGTTGGACAGATACGCAGTATTTT.

The rearrangement uses TRBV3-1 (or the pseudogene TRBV3-2) and TRBJ2-7, with a tentative D call TRBD1 (5 bases). The germline V gene has CDR1 LGHDT and CDR2 YNNKEL (reference sequence). The CDR3 is 13 amino acids. Deletions cut 1 base from V and 7 bases from J, with 11 bases between. CDR3 in DNA: TGTGCCAGCAGCCAAGGGGCAGGGCAGGAGCAGTACTTC. As protein: CASSQGAGQEQYF.

The V gene is TRBV18, the J gene TRBJ1-2; 7 nucleotides line up with TRBD1. V dropped 2 bases and J dropped 6; count of bases not matched to a gene: 6. The CDR3 has 14 residues. The V gene's germline CDR1 is KGHSH and CDR2 LQKENI. CDR3 sequence (DNA): TGTGCCAGCTCACCAAGTACAGGGGAGGATGGCTACACCTTC. This codes for CASSPSTGEDGYTF.

The chain uses TRBV3-1 (or the pseudogene TRBV3-2) and TRBJ1-5; TRBD1 matches at 10 bases. This CDR3 contains 15 residues. The trim removed 3 bases at V and 8 bases at J, leaving 7 bases unmatched. Germline CDR1 LGHDT, CDR2 YNNKEL (reference sequence). CDR3 residues: CASSHGQGGPKPQHF. CDR3 nucleotides: TGTGCCAGCAGCCACGGACAGGGGGGACCAAAGCCCCAGCATTTT.

This sequence joins TRBV7-2 and TRBJ2-7, with D perhaps matching TRBD2 (6 bases). V lost 6 bases, J lost 2 bases, and 17 bases lay in between. This CDR3 is built from 15 residues. Germline assignment: CDR1 SGHTA and CDR2 FQGNSA. The CDR3 DNA follows: TGTGCCAGCAGGGAGGGGCTGAAGGGGACCTACGAGCAGTACTTC. This translates into CASREGLKGTYEQYF.

J is TRBJ2-3 and V is TRBV10-2, with 10 bases fitting TRBD2. The CDR3 length is 15 residues. The germline CDR1 and CDR2 sequences are WSHSY and SAAADI. The junction had 4 bases not matched to a gene; V was cut back by 6 bases and J by 1 base. The CDR3 nucleotides read TGCGCCAGCAGCGGGGGGACTAGCGGCACAGATACGCAGTATTTT. Its protein product is CASSGGTSGTDTQYF.

The V call is TRBV3-1 (or the pseudogene TRBV3-2), the J call TRBJ2-7, with D perhaps TRBD1 (5 bases). The CDR3 runs 15 residues. The germline V gene has CDR1 LGHDT and CDR2 YNNKEL (reference sequence). V was cut by 4 bases and J by 0 bases, with 13 bases left in between. Written as DNA, the CDR3 is TGTGCCAGCAGCCGATACAGGACGTTCTCCTACGAGCAGTACTTC. Encoded protein: CASSRYRTFSYEQYF.

This clone has only one observation. The rearrangement joins TRBV11-2 to TRBJ2-2; 11 nucleotides match TRBD2. The CDR3 has 15 residues. The ends lost 5 bases at V and 5 bases at J; junction bases unmatched: 4. The V gene's germline CDR1 is SGHAT and CDR2 FQNNGV. CDR3 residues: CASSMTSGITGELFF. The CDR3 DNA follows: TGTGCCAGCAGCATGACTAGCGGGATAACCGGGGAGCTGTTTTTT.

This clone was counted a few times. V usage is TRBV19 and J usage is TRBJ1-1, with TRBD1 as a possible D gene (6 bases). This CDR3 region has 14 residues. V shed 7 bases and J shed 11 bases, with 23 bases lying between them. Germline CDR1 is LNHDA and CDR2 is SQIVND (reference sequence). This CDR3 is CASTSGGSTGMAFF. In DNA, the CDR3 is TGTGCCAGTACCTCGGGTGGATCGACAGGAATGGCTTTCTTT.

The chain links TRBV28 to TRBJ1-2; perhaps TRBD1 as D (6 bases). V lost 5 bases, J lost 8 bases, and 18 bases lay in between. CDR1 and CDR2 from the germline V gene are MDHEN and SYDVKM. The CDR3 length is 14 residues. The CDR3 DNA is TGTGCCAGCAGTCCTCCGTCGGGGGGCGGCGGCTACACCTTC. It encodes CASSPPSGGGGYTF.

This chain connects TRBV5-1 to TRBJ1-4, with a tentative D call TRBD1 (6 bases). The CDR3 has 13 residues. Germline CDR1 is SGHRS and CDR2 is YFSETQ. The V gene lost 2 bases and the J gene lost 6 bases, with 8 bases spanning the gap. In DNA form, the CDR3 reads TGCGCCAGCAGCTTTAGGACAGATGAAAAACTGTTTTTT. This encodes CASSFRTDEKLFF. The complete variable domain, with remaining parts taken from reference TRBV5-1 and TRBJ1-4, reads KAGVTQTPRYLIKTRGQQVTLSCSPISGHRSVSWYQQTPGQGLQFLFEYFSETQRNKGNFPGRFSGRQFSNSRSEMNVSTLELGDSALYLCASSFRTDEKLFFGSGTQLSVL.

In its sample, this clone was seen once. J is TRBJ2-7 and V is TRBV7-2; 9 bases fit TRBD1. Trimming removed 5 bases from V and 6 bases from J; junction bases left unmatched: 8. The CDR3 totals 14 residues. In germline, CDR1 is SGHTA, CDR2 FQGNSA. The CDR3 DNA follows: TGTGCCAGCAGCGCCGACAGGGGGAGAGGCGAGCAGTACTTC. It is translated as CASSADRGRGEQYF. The full variable domain, in which reference TRBV7-2 and TRBJ2-7 provide the parts outside the CDR3, is GAGVSQSPSNKVTEKGKDVELRCDPISGHTALYWYRQSLGQGLEFLIYFQGNSAPDKSGLPSDRFSAERTGGSVSTLTIQRTQQEDSAVYLCASSADRGRGEQYFGPGTRLTVT.